This T cell receptor beta chain stems from a study of beta chain features in type 1 diabetes. Points from the study as a whole: In type 1 diabetes patients, VDJ junctions had fewer insertions; deletions at these junctions were more frequent. Across all four CD4+ subsets, people with type 1 diabetes showed modestly shorter TCRB CDR3s.

The CDR3 has 16 amino acids. Germline loops: CDR1 LGHNA, CDR2 YSLEER. Trimming removed 0 bases from V and 8 bases from J; junction bases left unmatched: 8. Reverse transcription of all isolated RNA meant that expressed TCRB transcripts were sequenced. TCRdb's table, derived via immunoSEQ multiplex PCR, lists solely in-frame clones and lacks some. This table has over 600,000 clones, 12% appearing once. In this sample, this clone turned up a few times. The antigen is undetermined. This clonotype was sampled from a man aged 25 to 40 with type 1 diabetes. The V gene is TRBV4-3, the J gene TRBJ2-1; 9 bases align to TRBD2. Sequencing input: naive CD4+ T cells from blood. CDR3 amino acids: CASSQDEGLAAHEQFF. Here the CDR3 DNA reads TGCGCCAGCAGCCAAGATGAGGGACTAGCCGCCCATGAGCAGTTCTTC.